This TCR beta chain was recorded in a study of blood T cells in healthy people across ages. Through a sample-barcoded 5' primer and a J-beta primer mix, a second PCR was run for about 6 to 11 cycles. MiXCR, run by TCRdb on the 5' RACE reads, gives a single entry per CDR3 protein. Of roughly 500,000 distinct CDR3 sequences detected, 27% appear once; the ten largest clones hold about 18%. Turning to this clonotype: As yet, its antigen is unknown.

Total RNA extraction produced at least 6 micrograms (per sample) for the study. CDR3 length equals 12 residues. CDR1 is SQVTM and CDR2 is ANQGSEA in the germline V gene. Trimming pared 7 bases from V and 4 bases from J, leaving 13 bases between. Findings and caveats of the study: The fall in TCR beta diversity per million T cells was roughly linear with age.

The clonotype was recovered from a woman aged 70-85 years in good health. This chain links TRBV29-1 with TRBJ1-1, with D possibly TRBD1 on 5 matching bases. Sequencing was done on a sample of blood. In DNA, the CDR3 is TGCAGCGGATGGGGCCAGGGCACTGAAGCTTTCTTT. Translating it yields CSGWGQGTEAFF.